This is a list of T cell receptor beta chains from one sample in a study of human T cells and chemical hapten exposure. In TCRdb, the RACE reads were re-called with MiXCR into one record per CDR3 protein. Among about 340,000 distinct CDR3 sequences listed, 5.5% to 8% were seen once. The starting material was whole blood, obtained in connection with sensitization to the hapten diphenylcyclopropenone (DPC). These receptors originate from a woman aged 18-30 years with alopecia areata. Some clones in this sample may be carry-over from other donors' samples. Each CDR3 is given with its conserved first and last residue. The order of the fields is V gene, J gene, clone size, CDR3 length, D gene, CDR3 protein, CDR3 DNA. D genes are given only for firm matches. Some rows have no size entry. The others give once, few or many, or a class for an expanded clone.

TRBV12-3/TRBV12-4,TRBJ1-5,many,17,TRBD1,CASSAGRTGLRNQPQHF,TGTGCCAGCAGTGCCGGTCGGACAGGGCTAAGGAATCAGCCCCAGCATTTT
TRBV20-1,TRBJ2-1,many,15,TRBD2,CSARLTSGGSYEQFF,TGCAGTGCTAGGTTGACTAGCGGGGGGTCTTATGAGCAGTTCTTC
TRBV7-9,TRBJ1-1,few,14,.,CASSFIQGGSEAFF,TGTGCCAGCAGCTTTATACAGGGAGGATCTGAAGCTTTCTTT
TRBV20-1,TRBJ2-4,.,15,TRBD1,CSARAITGAPNIQYF,TGCAGTGCTAGAGCCATTACAGGGGCCCCAAACATTCAGTACTTC
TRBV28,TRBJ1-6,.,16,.,CASRTEGQGYNSPLHF,TGTGCCAGCAGGACGGAGGGGCAGGGATATAATTCACCCCTCCACTTT
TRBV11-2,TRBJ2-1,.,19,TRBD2,CASSLGRLAGAPDYNEQFF,TGTGCCAGCAGCTTAGGGCGACTAGCGGGGGCCCCTGACTACAATGAGCAGTTCTTC
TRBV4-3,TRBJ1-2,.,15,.,CASSQEVQANYGYTF,TGCGCCAGCAGCCAAGAGGTCCAGGCTAACTATGGCTACACCTTC
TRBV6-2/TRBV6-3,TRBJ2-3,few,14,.,CASKPRGRPYTQYF,TGTGCCAGCAAACCTCGGGGGCGGCCATATACGCAGTATTTT
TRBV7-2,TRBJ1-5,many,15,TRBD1,CASSLVSGGSQPQHF,TGTGCCAGCAGCTTAGTGTCAGGGGGCTCTCAGCCCCAGCATTTT
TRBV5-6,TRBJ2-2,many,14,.,CASSRTPNTGELFF,TGTGCCAGCAGCAGGACACCCAACACCGGGGAGCTGTTTTTT
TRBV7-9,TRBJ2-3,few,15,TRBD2,CASSRGLASTDTQYF,TGTGCCAGCAGTCGTGGACTAGCTTCCACAGATACGCAGTATTTT
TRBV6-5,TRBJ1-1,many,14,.,CASTNRQSNTEAFF,TGTGCCAGCACCAACAGGCAGTCGAACACTGAAGCTTTCTTT
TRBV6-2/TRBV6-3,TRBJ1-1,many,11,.,CASSRNTEAFF,TGTGCCAGCAGCCGAAACACTGAAGCTTTCTTT
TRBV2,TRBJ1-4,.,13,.,CASRRNEGEKLFF,TGTGCCAGCAGGAGAAACGAGGGTGAAAAACTGTTTTTT
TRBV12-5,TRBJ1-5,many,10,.,CASGYQPQHF,TGTGCTTCGGGGTATCAGCCCCAGCATTTT
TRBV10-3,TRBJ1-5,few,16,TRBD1,CAISGGQGGLGQPQHF,TGTGCCATCAGTGGGGGACAGGGGGGTCTAGGACAGCCCCAGCATTTT
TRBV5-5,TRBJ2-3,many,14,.,CASSLMSRTDTQYF,TGTGCCAGCAGCTTGATGAGCCGCACAGATACGCAGTATTTT